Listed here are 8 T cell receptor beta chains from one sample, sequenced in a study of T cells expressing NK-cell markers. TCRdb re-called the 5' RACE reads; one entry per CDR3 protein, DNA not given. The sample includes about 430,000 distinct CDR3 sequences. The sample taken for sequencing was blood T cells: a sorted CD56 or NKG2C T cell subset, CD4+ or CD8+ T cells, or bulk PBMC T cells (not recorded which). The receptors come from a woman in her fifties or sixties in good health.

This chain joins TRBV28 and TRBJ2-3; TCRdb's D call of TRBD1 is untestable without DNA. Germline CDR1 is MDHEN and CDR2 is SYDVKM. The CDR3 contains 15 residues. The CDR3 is CASSLVTGAPDTQYF.

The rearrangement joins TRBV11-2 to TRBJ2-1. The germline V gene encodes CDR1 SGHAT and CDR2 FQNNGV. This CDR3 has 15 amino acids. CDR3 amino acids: CASSRSGSSEDEQFF.

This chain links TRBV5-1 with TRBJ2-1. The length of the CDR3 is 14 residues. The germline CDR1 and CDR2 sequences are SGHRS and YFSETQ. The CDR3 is CASSPRLVGNEQFF.

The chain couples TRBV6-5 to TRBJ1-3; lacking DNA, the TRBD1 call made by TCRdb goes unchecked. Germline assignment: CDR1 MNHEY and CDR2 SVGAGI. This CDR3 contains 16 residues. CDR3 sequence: CASSNPGTGSGNTIYF.

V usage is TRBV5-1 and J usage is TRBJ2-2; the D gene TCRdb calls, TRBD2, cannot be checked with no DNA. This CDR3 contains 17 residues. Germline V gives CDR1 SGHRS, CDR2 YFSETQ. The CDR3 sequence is CASSLEPRGRNTGELFF.

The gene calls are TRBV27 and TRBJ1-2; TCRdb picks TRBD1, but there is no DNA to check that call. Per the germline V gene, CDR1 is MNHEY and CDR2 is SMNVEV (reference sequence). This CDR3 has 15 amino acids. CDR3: CASSNRKGNLVPYTF.

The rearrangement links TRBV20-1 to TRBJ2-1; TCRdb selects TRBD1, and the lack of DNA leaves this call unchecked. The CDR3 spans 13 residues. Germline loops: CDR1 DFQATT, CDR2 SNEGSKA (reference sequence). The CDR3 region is CSANREILNEQFF.

The CDR3 loop reads CASMGQGYNQPQHF. The V and J genes are TRBV12-3 or TRBV12-4 and TRBJ1-5; the D gene TCRdb calls, TRBD1, cannot be checked with no DNA. CDR3 length equals 14 residues.